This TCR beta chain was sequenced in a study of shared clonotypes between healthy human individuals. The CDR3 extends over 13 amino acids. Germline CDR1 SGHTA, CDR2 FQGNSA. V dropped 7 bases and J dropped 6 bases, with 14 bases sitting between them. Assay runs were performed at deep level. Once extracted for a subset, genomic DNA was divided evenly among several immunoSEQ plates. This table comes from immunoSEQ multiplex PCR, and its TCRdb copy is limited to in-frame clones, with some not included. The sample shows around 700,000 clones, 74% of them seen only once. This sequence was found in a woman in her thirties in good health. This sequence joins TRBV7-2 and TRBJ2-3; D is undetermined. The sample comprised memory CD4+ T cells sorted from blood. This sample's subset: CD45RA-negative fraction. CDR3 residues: CASTSYSRDTQYF. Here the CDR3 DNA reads TGTGCCAGCACCTCCTACTCCCGGGATACGCAGTATTTT.